This TCR beta chain was profiled in a study of patients and donors after allogeneic stem cell transplantation. There are a few counts of this clonotype. TCRdb re-analysed the RT-PCR reads in MiXCR, keeping a single row per CDR3 protein. This table holds approximately 210,000 distinct CDR3 sequences, more than 35% found once. CDR3 length: 14 amino acids. V shed 1 base, J shed 10 bases, and the junction held 10 bases outside the gene matches. Germline V gene sequence: CDR1 SGHDT, CDR2 YYEEEE. This chain links TRBV5-6 with TRBJ1-1, with 7 bases lining up with TRBD1. Sequencing input: blood, either unsorted or a sorted T cell fraction (not recorded which). The clonotype comes from a human donor who was either an allogeneic HSCT recipient or a stem cell or donor lymphocyte infusion donor (not recorded which). It is not recorded whose cells these are; they may come from a transplant donor. The CDR3 nucleotides read TGTGCCAGCAGCTTGACAGGGGTGAATATCGGAGCTTTCTTT. It specifies CASSLTGVNIGAFF.